The sequence of this T cell receptor beta chain was determined in a study of cytomegalovirus exposure and HLA in healthy donors. Study-wide context: Unique TCRs numbering around 85 million, obtained from HLA-typed donors, made up an early data release.

This CDR3 has 17 residues. J lost 4 bases, V lost 2 bases, and 11 bases had no gene match. The germline gives CDR1 WSHSY, CDR2 SAAADI. The study ran its PCR with 60 Vbeta and 13 Jbeta primers. In the original workflow: Roughly 11 million of the approximately 80 million unique TCR beta chains counted in a later analysis were shared. Method: immunoSEQ multiplex PCR; TCRdb's copy keeps in-frame clones and lacks some. V and J calls and clone size are as listed in that table; D and trimming were resolved from the DNA. Here the sample spans about 190,000 clones, over 70% being singletons. The table lists this clone with a few counts.

Sequencing was performed on PBMCs. The clonotype was recovered from a young man in good health and CMV-seronegative. This chain joins TRBV10-2 and TRBJ2-5; 9 bases align to TRBD2. The CDR3 region is CASSEVGALAGTETQYF. CDR3 nucleotide sequence: TGCGCCAGCAGTGAGGTTGGTGCGCTAGCGGGAACAGAGACCCAGTACTTC.